A single sample is the source of the 30 T cell receptor beta chains below, sequenced in a study of T cell repertoires in cytomegalovirus infection. TCRdb reanalysed the reads using MiXCR and keeps one entry per CDR3 protein. Among some 680,000 distinct CDR3 sequences listed, about 40% were seen once. The specimen was PBMCs. The receptors derive from a human donor in good health (CMV status not recorded). Some clones in this sample may be carry-over from other donors' samples.

In this sample, this clonotype turned up many times. This chain links TRBV27 with TRBJ1-1; D remains ambiguous. Germline values: CDR1 MNHEY, CDR2 SMNVEV (reference sequence). Trimming left V 3 bases short and J 1 base short, with 6 bases between. This CDR3 is built from 13 residues. CDR3 sequence (DNA): TGTGCCAGCAGTTTCACCCCGAACACTGAAGCTTTCTTT. Translating gives CASSFTPNTEAFF.

This clonotype has just a few counts. The J gene is TRBJ2-5, the V gene TRBV27, with D perhaps assigned TRBD1 or TRBD2 (5 bases each). Trimming left V 6 bases short and J 0 bases short, with 20 bases between. From germline, CDR1 is MNHEY and CDR2 SMNVEV (reference sequence). CDR3 length equals 17 residues. The CDR3 region is CASSHGVGGRYQETQYF. CDR3 DNA sequence: TGTGCCAGCAGCCATGGGGTTGGGGGACGGTACCAAGAGACCCAGTACTTC.

The chain joins TRBV6-1 to TRBJ1-3, with D uncertain. The CDR3 length is 16 residues. CDR1 and CDR2 (germline): MNHNS, SASEGT. The V gene lost 2 bases and the J gene lost 0 bases, with 11 bases spanning the gap. CDR3: CASSEKKGNSGNTIYF. CDR3 nucleotides: TGTGCCAGCAGTGAAAAAAAAGGCAACTCTGGAAACACCATATATTTT.

This clonotype showed up just a few times. The V and J genes are TRBV2 and TRBJ2-1; D is unresolved. V was pared by 6 bases and J by 5 bases, with 8 bases between. This CDR3 is 12 amino acids long. Germline V gives CDR1 SNHLY, CDR2 FYNNEI. The CDR3 reads CASRRPNNEQFF. The CDR3 DNA follows: TGTGCCAGCAGACGACCGAACAATGAGCAGTTCTTC.

The J gene is TRBJ2-7, the V gene TRBV19; 8 nucleotides match TRBD2. The CDR3 extends over 16 amino acids. J gave up 2 bases and V 4 bases, and 10 bases lay outside the gene matches. Germline lookup yields CDR1 LNHDA and CDR2 SQIVND (reference sequence). The CDR3 DNA reads TGTGCCAGTAGTACCTCCGTGGTAGCGGGGACCTACGAGCAGTACTTC. Residues: CASSTSVVAGTYEQYF.

This sequence joins TRBV20-1 and TRBJ2-3; no clear D. CDR3 length: 12 amino acids. CDR1 and CDR2 from the germline V gene are DFQATT and SNEGSKA (reference sequence). V was cut by 5 bases and J by 0 bases, with 6 bases left in between. The CDR3 here is CSARVSTDTQYF. The CDR3 DNA follows: TGCAGTGCTCGGGTCAGCACAGATACGCAGTATTTT.

The V gene is TRBV6-1, the J gene TRBJ2-2; 10 bases match TRBD2. Trimming took 7 bases from V and 1 from J; bases not matched to a gene: 9. CDR3 length equals 17 residues. Germline V CDR1 and CDR2: MNHNS, SASEGT. In DNA, the CDR3 is TGTGCCAGCAAAATAGTAGCGGGAGGCTGGAACACCGGGGAGCTGTTTTTT. Translation gives CASKIVAGGWNTGELFF.

The rearrangement uses TRBV6-2 or TRBV6-3 and TRBJ2-6; TRBD1 is a possible D gene (5 bases). CDR1 is MNHEY and CDR2 is SVGEGT in the germline V gene. V was shortened by 5 bases and J by 0 bases, with 23 bases between the two germline ends. The CDR3 is made up of 20 amino acids. CDR3 in amino acids: CASSPDRLYIPLSGANVLTF. In DNA, the CDR3 is TGTGCCAGCAGTCCCGACAGACTTTACATACCTCTCTCTGGGGCCAACGTCCTGACTTTC.

This chain connects TRBV7-2 to TRBJ1-6; no clear D. The CDR3 loop spans 15 amino acids. Trimming removed 5 bases from V and 5 bases from J, with 13 bases in between. The V gene's germline CDR1 is SGHTA and CDR2 FQGNSA. CDR3 loop: CASSPPGSHNSPLHF. Written as DNA, the CDR3 is TGTGCCAGCAGCCCTCCGGGTAGCCATAATTCACCCCTCCACTTT.

This clonotype was seen at least ten times. The chain joins TRBV7-2 to TRBJ1-4, with no clear D. This CDR3 comprises 12 residues. CDR1 SGHTA and CDR2 FQGNSA come from the germline V gene. Deletions cut 5 bases from V and 12 bases from J, with 13 bases between. CDR3 in DNA: TGTGCCAGCAGCACTTTTAGAGAGGAACTGTTTTTT. Protein product: CASSTFREELFF.

This rearrangement joins TRBV29-1 to TRBJ1-2, with 9 bases identical to TRBD1. Looked up from germline, CDR1 is SQVTM and CDR2 is ANQGSEA. V trimming: 4 bases; J trimming: 3 bases; junction bases outside the gene matches: 3. CDR3 length: 13 amino acids. CDR3 sequence (DNA): TGCAGCGTTGGACAGGGGGTTCACTATGGCTACACCTTC. Translated, it gives CSVGQGVHYGYTF.

The V call is TRBV6-5, the J call TRBJ2-6, with a weak D call TRBD2 (5 bases). Per the germline V gene, CDR1 is MNHEY and CDR2 is SVGAGI. V was shortened by 3 bases and J by 2 bases, with 11 bases between the two germline ends. The CDR3 is made up of 16 amino acids. CDR3 protein: CASSYTFGAGANVLTF. CDR3 nucleotides: TGTGCCAGCAGTTATACTTTCGGGGCTGGGGCCAACGTCCTGACTTTC.

This clonotype was detected ten times or more. The gene calls are TRBV7-3 and TRBJ2-3; 8 bases line up with TRBD2. Germline CDR1 reads SGHTA; CDR2 reads FQGTGA. V was pared by 5 bases and J by 0 bases, with 10 bases of the junction left unmatched. This CDR3 is 17 amino acids long. CDR3 loop: CASSLHGGGLSTDTQYF. DNA for the CDR3: TGTGCCAGCAGCCTCCATGGCGGGGGGCTCAGCACAGATACGCAGTATTTT.

This rearrangement joins TRBV19 to TRBJ2-5; perhaps TRBD1 as D (6 bases). This CDR3 region has 15 residues. The V and J ends lost 7 bases and 5 bases respectively, with 20 bases between them. Germline values: CDR1 LNHDA, CDR2 SQIVND (reference sequence). In nucleotides, the CDR3 is TGTGCCAGTAAGAGTCTGAGTCCAGGGGAGGAGACCCAGTACTTC. Translating it yields CASKSLSPGEETQYF.

The sample holds a few counts of this clonotype. The CDR3 region is CASSLESRGGRAMNTQYF. The DNA of the CDR3 is TGTGCCAGCAGCTTAGAGTCTCGGGGCGGGAGGGCCATGAATACGCAGTATTTT. The chain combines TRBV7-2 with TRBJ2-3, with TRBD2 matching 9 bases. The V segment lost 1 base and the J segment 7 bases; nucleotides outside the gene matches: 15. CDR1 SGHTA and CDR2 FQGNSA come from the germline V gene. This CDR3 has 18 amino acids. Together with reference TRBV7-2 and TRBJ2-3, the CDR3 gives the full variable domain: GAGVSQSPSNKVTEKGKDVELRCDPISGHTALYWYRQSLGQGLEFLIYFQGNSAPDKSGLPSDRFSAERTGGSVSTLTIQRTQQEDSAVYLCASSLESRGGRAMNTQYFGPGTRLTVL.

The chain uses TRBV3-1 and TRBJ1-1, with D possibly matching TRBD1 (5 bases). The germline V gene has CDR1 LGHDT and CDR2 YNNKEL (reference sequence). Trimming took 0 bases from V and 12 from J, leaving 14 bases between them. CDR3 length: 13 residues. Here the CDR3 reads CASSQDPQGLPFF. The DNA for the CDR3 is TGTGCCAGCAGCCAAGATCCCCAGGGTCTACCTTTCTTT.

The chain combines TRBV28 with TRBJ1-5, with D hard to call. In germline, CDR1 is MDHEN, CDR2 SYDVKM. The V and J ends lost 0 bases and 5 bases respectively, with 14 bases between them. This CDR3 spans 16 amino acids. CDR3 nucleotide sequence: TGTGCCAGCAGTTTATGGGCCAGGAGGTCGGATCAGCCCCAGCATTTT. Translation gives CASSLWARRSDQPQHF.

The V call is TRBV27, the J call TRBJ2-1; D uncertain. CDR1 and CDR2 from the germline V gene are MNHEY and SMNVEV (reference sequence). Between the trimmed V and J ends, which lost 7 bases and 0 bases, there was a span of 13 bases. The CDR3 sequence is 15 residues long. CDR3: CASTPFLHSYNEQFF. CDR3 sequence (DNA): TGTGCCAGCACCCCCTTCTTACACTCCTACAATGAGCAGTTCTTC.

This clonotype has a single count. This sequence joins TRBV7-2 and TRBJ1-4; perhaps TRBD1 as D (5 bases). V was pared by 2 bases and J by 8 bases, with 15 bases between. Looked up from germline, CDR1 is SGHTA and CDR2 is FQGNSA. CDR3 length: 15 amino acids. Here the CDR3 DNA reads TGTGCCAGCAGCTTACGGGGGGGATGTAGGGAAAAACTGTTTTTT. It codes for CASSLRGGCREKLFF.

The V gene is TRBV19, the J gene TRBJ1-1; the D gene is possibly TRBD1 (5 bases). V lost 5 bases, J lost 5 bases, and 15 bases lay in between. There are 14 residues in the CDR3. The germline V gene encodes CDR1 LNHDA and CDR2 SQIVND (reference sequence). DNA of the CDR3: TGTGCCAGTAGTTCTACGGGACTTTCGACTGAAGCTTTCTTT. Protein: CASSSTGLSTEAFF.

The sample holds one count of this clonotype. The J gene is TRBJ2-1, the V gene TRBV2; 12 bases are shared with TRBD2. The CDR3 loop spans 16 amino acids. CDR1 and CDR2 (germline): SNHLY, FYNNEI. V lost 6 bases to trimming and J lost 2 bases; unmatched junction nucleotides: 5. DNA of the CDR3: TGTGCCAGCAGCCGGACTAGCGGGGACGCCTACAATGAGCAGTTCTTC. Protein sequence: CASSRTSGDAYNEQFF. The complete variable domain, with remaining parts taken from reference TRBV2 and TRBJ2-1, reads EPEVTQTPSHQVTQMGQEVILRCVPISNHLYFYWYRQILGQKVEFLVSFYNNEISEKSEIFDDQFSVERPDGSNFTLKIRSTKLEDSAMYFCASSRTSGDAYNEQFFGPGTRLTVL.

Only a few counts were recorded for this clonotype. The V gene is TRBV7-2, the J gene TRBJ1-3, with 10 nucleotides matching TRBD1. V trimming: 5 bases; J trimming: 10 bases; junction bases outside the gene matches: 8. This CDR3 spans 14 amino acids. In germline, CDR1 is SGHTA, CDR2 FQGNSA. DNA of the CDR3: TGTGCCAGCAGCCCGCCCCCGGGACAGGGGACCATATATTTT. Its protein product is CASSPPPGQGTIYF.

This clonotype was found many times. The chain joins TRBV7-2 to TRBJ1-3, with TRBD1 matching over 7 bases. Germline CDR1 is SGHTA and CDR2 is FQGNSA. J lost 0 bases, V lost 3 bases, and 5 bases had no gene match. The CDR3 covers 16 residues. CDR3 bases: TGTGCCAGCAGCTTGGCGACAGGGACCTCTGGAAACACCATATATTTT. It translates to CASSLATGTSGNTIYF.

The chain recombines TRBV6-1 with TRBJ2-2; 8 nucleotides line up with TRBD1. CDR1 and CDR2 (germline): MNHNS, SASEGT. The CDR3 is 14 amino acids. V trimming: 3 bases; J trimming: 6 bases; junction bases outside the gene matches: 3. The CDR3 nucleotides are TGTGCCAGCAGTGAGCAGGGGGCGCCCGGGGAGCTGTTTTTT. Amino acid sequence: CASSEQGAPGELFF.

The rearrangement uses TRBV28 and TRBJ2-7, with TRBD1 matching over 9 bases. J lost 13 bases, V lost 5 bases, and 9 bases had no gene match. CDR1 and CDR2 (germline): MDHEN, SYDVKM. The CDR3 runs 12 residues. The CDR3 loop is CASSMNRGLFYF. The CDR3 DNA reads TGTGCCAGCAGTATGAACAGGGGGCTTTTCTACTTC.

This chain uses TRBV28 with TRBJ1-3, with D possibly matching TRBD1 (5 bases). Germline CDR1 and CDR2: MDHEN and SYDVKM. Trimming took off 5 bases at V and 0 bases at J, with 14 bases between the two ends. This CDR3 region has 16 residues. The CDR3 DNA is TGTGCCAGCAGTCCAGGGACTGCTCTCTCTGGAAACACCATATATTTT. Translating gives CASSPGTALSGNTIYF.

This clonotype has a handful of counts. An end of the junction does not agree with germline; a read error may underlie this. The chain employs TRBV7-7 and TRBJ2-1; TRBD2 agrees at 7 bases. The CDR3 loop spans 15 amino acids. Germline loops: CDR1 SSHAT, CDR2 FNYEAQ (reference sequence). CDR3 residues: CASSLGGGNFNEQFF. Written as DNA, the CDR3 is TGTGCTAGCAGCTTAGGCGGGGGTAACTTCAATGAGCAGTTCTTC.

V and J are TRBV10-3 and TRBJ1-1, with D maybe TRBD1 (5 bases). The germline V gene has CDR1 ENHRY and CDR2 SYGVKD. V dropped 6 bases and J dropped 1 base, with 6 bases sitting between them. This CDR3 contains 12 residues. This CDR3 is CAIRGPNTEAFF. The CDR3 nucleotides read TGTGCCATCAGGGGGCCGAACACTGAAGCTTTCTTT.

This clonotype occurred many times. The rearrangement uses TRBV7-2 and TRBJ2-3; 8 bases agree with TRBD2. Trimming at V came to 5 bases and at J to 4 bases, leaving 8 bases not matched to a gene. The CDR3 runs 15 residues. Germline CDR1 and CDR2: SGHTA and FQGNSA. As DNA, the CDR3 is TGTGCCAGCAGCCCACGGACTAGCTCGGCAGATACGCAGTATTTT. Translation gives CASSPRTSSADTQYF.

The count of this clonotype is one. This chain uses TRBV28 with TRBJ2-2; 10 bases are a match to TRBD1. Trimming removed 8 bases from V and 2 bases from J; junction bases left unmatched: 11. This CDR3 is 17 amino acids long. Germline-derived CDR1 and CDR2 are MDHEN and SYDVKM. Here the CDR3 reads CASEKTGGTINTGELFF. The CDR3 DNA reads TGTGCCAGCGAAAAGACAGGGGGCACGATTAACACCGGGGAGCTGTTTTTT.